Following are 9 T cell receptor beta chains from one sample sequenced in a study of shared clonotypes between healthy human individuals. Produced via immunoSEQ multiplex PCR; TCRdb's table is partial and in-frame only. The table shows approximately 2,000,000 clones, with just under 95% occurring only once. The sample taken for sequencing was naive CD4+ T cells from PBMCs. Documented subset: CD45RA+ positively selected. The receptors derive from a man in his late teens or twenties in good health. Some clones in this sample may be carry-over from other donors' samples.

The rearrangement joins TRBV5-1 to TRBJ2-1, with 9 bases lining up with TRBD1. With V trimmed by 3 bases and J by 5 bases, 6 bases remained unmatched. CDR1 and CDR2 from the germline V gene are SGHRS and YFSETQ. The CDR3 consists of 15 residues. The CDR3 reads CASSSWDRVNNEQFF. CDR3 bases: TGCGCCAGCAGCTCCTGGGACAGGGTAAACAATGAGCAGTTCTTC.

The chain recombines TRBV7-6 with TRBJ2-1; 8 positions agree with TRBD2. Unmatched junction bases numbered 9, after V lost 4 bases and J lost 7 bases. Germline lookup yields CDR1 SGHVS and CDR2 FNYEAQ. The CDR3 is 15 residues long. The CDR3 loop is CASSSTSGAGNEQFF. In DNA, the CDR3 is TGTGCCAGCAGCTCCACTAGCGGAGCAGGTAATGAGCAGTTCTTC.

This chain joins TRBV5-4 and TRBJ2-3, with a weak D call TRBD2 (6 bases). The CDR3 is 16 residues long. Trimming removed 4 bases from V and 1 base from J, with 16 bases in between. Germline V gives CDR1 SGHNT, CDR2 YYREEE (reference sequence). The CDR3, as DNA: TGTGCCAGCAGCCTCCAAACTAGCACGGGCACAGATACGCAGTATTTT. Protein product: CASSLQTSTGTDTQYF.

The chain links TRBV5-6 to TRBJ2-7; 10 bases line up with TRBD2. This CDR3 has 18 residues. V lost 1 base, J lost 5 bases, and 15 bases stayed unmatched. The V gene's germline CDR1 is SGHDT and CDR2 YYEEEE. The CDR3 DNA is TGTGCCAGCAGCTTGTCTGGAGCGGGAGGGCCGAGGGGCAACGAGCAGTACTTC. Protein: CASSLSGAGGPRGNEQYF.

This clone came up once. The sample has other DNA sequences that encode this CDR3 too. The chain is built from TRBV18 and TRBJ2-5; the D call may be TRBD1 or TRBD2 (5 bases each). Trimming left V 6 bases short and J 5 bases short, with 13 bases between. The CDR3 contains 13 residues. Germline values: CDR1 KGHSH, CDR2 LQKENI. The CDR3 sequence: CASSPGTPETQYF. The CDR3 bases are TGTGCCAGCTCCCCCGGGACCCCGGAGACCCAGTACTTC.

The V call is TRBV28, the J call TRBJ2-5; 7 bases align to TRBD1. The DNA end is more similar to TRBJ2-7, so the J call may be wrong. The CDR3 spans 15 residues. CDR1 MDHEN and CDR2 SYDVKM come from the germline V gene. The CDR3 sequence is CASSLKGARVYEQYF. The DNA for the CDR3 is TGTGCCAGCAGTTTAAAGGGGGCGCGGGTCTACGAGCAGTACTTC.

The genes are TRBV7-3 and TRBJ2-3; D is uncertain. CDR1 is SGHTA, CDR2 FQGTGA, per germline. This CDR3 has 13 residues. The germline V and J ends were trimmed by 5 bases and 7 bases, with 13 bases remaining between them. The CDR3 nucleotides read TGTGCCAGCAGCCGCATCGGGCGGAATACGCAGTATTTT. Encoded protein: CASSRIGRNTQYF.

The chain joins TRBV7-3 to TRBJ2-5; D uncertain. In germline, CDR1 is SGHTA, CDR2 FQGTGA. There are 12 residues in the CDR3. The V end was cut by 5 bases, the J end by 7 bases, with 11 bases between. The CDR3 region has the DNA TGTGCCAGCAGCGGTCCTAAGGGGACCCAGTACTTC. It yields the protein CASSGPKGTQYF.

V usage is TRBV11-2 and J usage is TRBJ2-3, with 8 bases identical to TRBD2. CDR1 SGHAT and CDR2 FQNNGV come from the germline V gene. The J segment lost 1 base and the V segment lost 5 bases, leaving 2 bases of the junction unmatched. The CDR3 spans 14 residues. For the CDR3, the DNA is TGTGCCAGCAGCAAGACTAGCGGCACAGATACGCAGTATTTT. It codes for CASSKTSGTDTQYF.